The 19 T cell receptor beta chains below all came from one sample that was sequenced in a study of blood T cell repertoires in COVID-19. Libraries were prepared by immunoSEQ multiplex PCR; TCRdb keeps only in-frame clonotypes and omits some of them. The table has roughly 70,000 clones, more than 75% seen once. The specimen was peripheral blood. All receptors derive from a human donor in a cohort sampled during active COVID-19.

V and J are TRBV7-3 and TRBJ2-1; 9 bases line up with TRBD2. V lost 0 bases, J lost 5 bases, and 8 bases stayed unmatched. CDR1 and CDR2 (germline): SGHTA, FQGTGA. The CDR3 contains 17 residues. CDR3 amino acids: CASSLTHGTSRDNEQFF. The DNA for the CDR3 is TGTGCCAGCAGCTTAACACACGGGACTAGCAGGGACAATGAGCAGTTCTTC.

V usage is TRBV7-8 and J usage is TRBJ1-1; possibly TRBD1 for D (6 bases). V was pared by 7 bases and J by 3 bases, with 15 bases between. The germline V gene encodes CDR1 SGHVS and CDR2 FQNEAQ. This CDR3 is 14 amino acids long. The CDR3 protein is CASTHTKGDTEAFF. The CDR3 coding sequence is TGTGCCAGCACCCACACCAAGGGGGACACTGAAGCTTTCTTT.

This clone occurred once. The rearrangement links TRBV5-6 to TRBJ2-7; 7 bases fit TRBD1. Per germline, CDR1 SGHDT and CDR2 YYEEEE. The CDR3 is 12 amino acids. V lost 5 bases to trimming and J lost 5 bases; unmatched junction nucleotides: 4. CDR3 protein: CASSPTGDEQYF. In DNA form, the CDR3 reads TGTGCCAGCAGTCCAACAGGGGACGAGCAGTACTTC.

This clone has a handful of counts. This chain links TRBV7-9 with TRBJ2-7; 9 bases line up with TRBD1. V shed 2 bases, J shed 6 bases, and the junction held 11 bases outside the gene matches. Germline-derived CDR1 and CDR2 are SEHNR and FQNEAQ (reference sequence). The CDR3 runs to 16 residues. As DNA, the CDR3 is TGTGCCAGCAGCTTATTGGACCTAGGGACAGGGACCGAGCAGTACTTC. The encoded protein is CASSLLDLGTGTEQYF.

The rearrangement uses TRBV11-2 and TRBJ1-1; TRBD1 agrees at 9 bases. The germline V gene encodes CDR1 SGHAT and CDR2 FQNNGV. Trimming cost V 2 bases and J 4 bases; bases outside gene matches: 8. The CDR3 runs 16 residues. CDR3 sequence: CASSLKKGQGGTEAFF. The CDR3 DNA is TGTGCCAGCAGCTTAAAGAAGGGACAGGGAGGCACTGAAGCTTTCTTT. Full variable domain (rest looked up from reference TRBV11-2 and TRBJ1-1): EAGVAQSPRYKIIEKRQSVAFWCNPISGHATLYWYQQILGQGPKLLIQFQNNGVVDDSQLPKDRFSAERLKGVDSTLKIQPAKLEDSAVYLCASSLKKGQGGTEAFFGQGTRLTVV.

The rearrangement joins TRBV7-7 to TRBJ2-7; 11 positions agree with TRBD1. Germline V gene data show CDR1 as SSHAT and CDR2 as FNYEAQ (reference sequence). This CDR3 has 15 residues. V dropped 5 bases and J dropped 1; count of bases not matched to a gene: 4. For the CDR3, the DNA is TGTGCCAGCAGCGCCGGGACAGGGGGTTCCTACGAGCAGTACTTC. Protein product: CASSAGTGGSYEQYF.

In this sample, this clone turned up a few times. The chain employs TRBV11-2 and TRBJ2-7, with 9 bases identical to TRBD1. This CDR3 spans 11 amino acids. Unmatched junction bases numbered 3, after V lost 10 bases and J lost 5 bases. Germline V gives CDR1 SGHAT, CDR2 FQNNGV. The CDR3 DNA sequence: TGTGCCAACGGACAGGGGAACGAGCAGTACTTC. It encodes CANGQGNEQYF. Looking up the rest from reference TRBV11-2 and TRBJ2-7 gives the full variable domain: EAGVAQSPRYKIIEKRQSVAFWCNPISGHATLYWYQQILGQGPKLLIQFQNNGVVDDSQLPKDRFSAERLKGVDSTLKIQPAKLEDSAVYLCANGQGNEQYFGPGTRLTVT.

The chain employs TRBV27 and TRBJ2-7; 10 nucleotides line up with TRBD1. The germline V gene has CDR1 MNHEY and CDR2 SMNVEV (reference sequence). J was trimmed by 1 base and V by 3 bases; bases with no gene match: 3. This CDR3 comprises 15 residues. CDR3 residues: CASSFSGQGSYEQYF. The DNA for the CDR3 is TGTGCCAGCAGTTTTTCGGGACAGGGGTCCTACGAGCAGTACTTC.

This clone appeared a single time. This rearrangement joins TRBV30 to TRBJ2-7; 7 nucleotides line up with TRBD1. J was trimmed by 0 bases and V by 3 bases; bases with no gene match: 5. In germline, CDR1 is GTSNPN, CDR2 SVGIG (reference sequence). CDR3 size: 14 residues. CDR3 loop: CAWSDRANSYEQYF. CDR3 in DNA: TGTGCCTGGAGCGACAGGGCGAACTCCTACGAGCAGTACTTC.

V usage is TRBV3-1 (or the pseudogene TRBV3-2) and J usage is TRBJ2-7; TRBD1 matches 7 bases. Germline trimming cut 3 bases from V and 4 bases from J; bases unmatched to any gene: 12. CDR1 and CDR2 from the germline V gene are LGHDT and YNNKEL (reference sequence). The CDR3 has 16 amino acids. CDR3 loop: CASSQPGDRGGYEQYF. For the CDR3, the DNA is TGTGCCAGCAGCCAGCCTGGGGACAGAGGTGGGTACGAGCAGTACTTC.

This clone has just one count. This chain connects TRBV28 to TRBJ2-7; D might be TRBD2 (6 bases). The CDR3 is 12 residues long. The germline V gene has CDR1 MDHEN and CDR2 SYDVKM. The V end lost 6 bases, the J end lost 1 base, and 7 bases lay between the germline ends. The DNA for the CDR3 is TGTGCCAGCAGGGGGACTTCCTACGAGCAGTACTTC. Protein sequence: CASRGTSYEQYF.

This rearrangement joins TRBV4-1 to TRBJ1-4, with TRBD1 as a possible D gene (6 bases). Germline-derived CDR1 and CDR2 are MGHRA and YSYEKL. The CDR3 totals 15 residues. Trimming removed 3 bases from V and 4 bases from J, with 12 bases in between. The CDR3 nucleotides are TGCGCCAGCAGCCATTCCACAGGGCTTAATGAAAAACTGTTTTTT. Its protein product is CASSHSTGLNEKLFF.

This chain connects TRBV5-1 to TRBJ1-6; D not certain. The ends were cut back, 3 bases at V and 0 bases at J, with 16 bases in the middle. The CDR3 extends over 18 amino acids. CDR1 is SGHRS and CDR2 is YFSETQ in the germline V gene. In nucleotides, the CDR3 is TGCGCCAGCAGCTCTGGACTGTTCCGCAGCTCCTATAATTCACCCCTCCACTTT. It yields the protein CASSSGLFRSSYNSPLHF. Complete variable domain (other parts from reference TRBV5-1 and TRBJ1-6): KAGVTQTPRYLIKTRGQQVTLSCSPISGHRSVSWYQQTPGQGLQFLFEYFSETQRNKGNFPGRFSGRQFSNSRSEMNVSTLELGDSALYLCASSSGLFRSSYNSPLHFGNGTRLTVT.

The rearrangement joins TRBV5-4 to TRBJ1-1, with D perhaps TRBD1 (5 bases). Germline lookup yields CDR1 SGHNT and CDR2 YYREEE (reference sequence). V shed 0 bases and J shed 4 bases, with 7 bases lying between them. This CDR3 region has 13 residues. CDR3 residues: CASSLGGLTEAFF. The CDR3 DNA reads TGTGCCAGCAGCTTGGGGGGACTCACTGAAGCTTTCTTT.

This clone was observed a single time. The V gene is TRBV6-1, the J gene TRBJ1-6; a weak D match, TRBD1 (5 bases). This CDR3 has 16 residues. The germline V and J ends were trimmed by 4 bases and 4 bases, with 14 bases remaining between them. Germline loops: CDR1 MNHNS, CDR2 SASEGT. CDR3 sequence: CASSGPPTAYNSPLHF. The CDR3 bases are TGTGCCAGCAGTGGCCCCCCGACAGCGTATAATTCACCCCTCCACTTT.

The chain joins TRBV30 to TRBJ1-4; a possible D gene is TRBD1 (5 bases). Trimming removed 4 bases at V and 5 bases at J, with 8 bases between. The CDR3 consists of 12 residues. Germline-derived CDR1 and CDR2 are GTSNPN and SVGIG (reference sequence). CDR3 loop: CAWKGLNEKLFF. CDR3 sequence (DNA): TGTGCCTGGAAGGGGCTAAATGAAAAACTGTTTTTT.

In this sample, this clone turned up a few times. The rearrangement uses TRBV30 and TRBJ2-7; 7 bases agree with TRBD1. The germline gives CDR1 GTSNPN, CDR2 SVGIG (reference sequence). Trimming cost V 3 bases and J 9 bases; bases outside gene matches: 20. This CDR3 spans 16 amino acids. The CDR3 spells CAWSSGDRDASLGQYF. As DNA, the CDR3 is TGTGCCTGGAGCTCCGGCGACAGGGACGCATCTTTAGGGCAGTACTTC.

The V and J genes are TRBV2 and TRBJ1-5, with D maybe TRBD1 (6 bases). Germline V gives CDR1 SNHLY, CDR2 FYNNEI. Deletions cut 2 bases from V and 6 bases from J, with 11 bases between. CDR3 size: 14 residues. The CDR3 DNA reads TGTGCCAGCAGTGAACAGGGGAGAGGTCAGCCCCAGCATTTT. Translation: CASSEQGRGQPQHF.

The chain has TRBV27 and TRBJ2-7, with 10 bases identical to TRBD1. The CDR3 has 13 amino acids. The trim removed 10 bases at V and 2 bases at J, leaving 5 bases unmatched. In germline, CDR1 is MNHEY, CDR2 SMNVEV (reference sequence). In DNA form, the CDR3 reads TGTGCCACCACCGGACAGGGGGCCTACGAGCAGTACTTC. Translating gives CATTGQGAYEQYF.